Listed here are 2 T cell receptor beta chains from one sample, sequenced in a study of post-analysis software for immune sequencing data. Points from the study as a whole: A handful of TRBV segments were significantly more frequent in patients than in controls. TRBV5-6, TRBV5-1 and TRBV20-1 were among these segments.

Unique molecular identifiers were carried by the TCR beta cDNA libraries. Via MiXCR, TCRdb re-called the PCR reads, giving one row per CDR3 protein. The sample shows 750,000 to 900,000 distinct CDR3 sequences, around 42% of them seen only once. These receptors' targets are unknown. Sequenced input: blood. The source is a girl aged 10 to 17 with multiple sclerosis.

The table lists this clonotype with a few counts. The genes are TRBV5-5 and TRBJ2-5; unclear D gene. V lost 2 bases and J lost 1, with 12 bases in between. This CDR3 is 15 amino acids long. Germline V gene data show CDR1 as SGHKS and CDR2 as YYEKEE (reference sequence). The CDR3 spells CASSFRPPSQETQYF. CDR3 coding DNA: TGTGCCAGCAGCTTTCGTCCACCCAGCCAAGAGACCCAGTACTTC.

The chain is built from TRBV4-2 and TRBJ2-5, with 7 bases matching TRBD2. V shed 0 bases, J shed 0 bases, and the junction held 10 bases outside the gene matches. The germline gives CDR1 LGHNA, CDR2 YNFKEQ. This CDR3 has 18 amino acids. CDR3: CASSQERTGLADQETQYF. The DNA of the CDR3 is TGTGCCAGCAGCCAAGAGAGGACTGGGCTAGCGGACCAAGAGACCCAGTACTTC.